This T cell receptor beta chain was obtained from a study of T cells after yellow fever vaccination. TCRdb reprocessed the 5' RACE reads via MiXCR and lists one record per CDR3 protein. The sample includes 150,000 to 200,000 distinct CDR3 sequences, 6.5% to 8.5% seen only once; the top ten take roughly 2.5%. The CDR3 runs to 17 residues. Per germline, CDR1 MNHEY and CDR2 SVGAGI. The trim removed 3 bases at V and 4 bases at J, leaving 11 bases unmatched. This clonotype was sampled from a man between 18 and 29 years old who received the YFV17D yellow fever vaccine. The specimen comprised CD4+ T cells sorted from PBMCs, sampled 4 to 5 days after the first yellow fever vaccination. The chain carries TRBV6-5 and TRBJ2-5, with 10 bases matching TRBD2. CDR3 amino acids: CASSYRWSGGASETQYF. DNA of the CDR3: TGTGCCAGCAGTTATCGGTGGAGCGGGGGGGCTTCAGAGACCCAGTACTTC.